The 7 T cell receptor beta chains below come from one sample, sequenced in a study of response to subunit inactivated influenza vaccine. TCRdb fed the RT-PCR reads into MiXCR, producing one record per CDR3 protein. Of 650,000 to 800,000 distinct CDR3 sequences listed, roughly 20% are singletons. The starting material was PBMCs from blood, obtained roughly 5 days after vaccination. These receptor sequences come from a man in his fifties who received an inactivated influenza vaccine.

The chain joins TRBV30 to TRBJ2-3, with D uncertain. The CDR3 contains 11 residues. Trimming took 1 base from V and 6 from J, leaving 5 bases between them. Germline lookup yields CDR1 GTSNPN and CDR2 SVGIG (reference sequence). CDR3 in DNA: TGTGCCTGGAGTGCGGTGGATACGCAGTATTTT. Translating gives CAWSAVDTQYF.

The table lists this clonotype with a few counts. The chain couples TRBV12-3 or TRBV12-4 to TRBJ2-4; 11 nucleotides match TRBD1. This CDR3 is built from 15 residues. The trim removed 3 bases at V and 9 bases at J, leaving 7 bases unmatched. The DNA of the CDR3 is TGTGCCAGCAGTTTTTTTGGACAGGGGGCATCCATTCAGTACTTC. This sequence encodes CASSFFGQGASIQYF.

V gene TRBV20-1 combines with J gene TRBJ2-7; D might be TRBD1 (6 bases). V gave up 3 bases and J gave up 0 bases, with 12 bases separating them. The CDR3 totals 14 residues. In germline, CDR1 is DFQATT, CDR2 SNEGSKA (reference sequence). CDR3 region: CSARDWDTSYEQYF. The CDR3 nucleotides are TGCAGTGCTAGGGACTGGGACACCTCCTACGAGCAGTACTTC.

The rearrangement joins TRBV20-1 to TRBJ2-2; 11 nucleotides agree with TRBD1. The CDR3 is 15 amino acids. Germline assignment: CDR1 DFQATT and CDR2 SNEGSKA (reference sequence). V was pared by 5 bases and J by 1 base, with 3 bases of the junction left unmatched. The CDR3 is CSASGQGGNTGELFF. The CDR3 DNA reads as TGCAGTGCTTCGGGACAGGGGGGGAACACCGGGGAGCTGTTTTTT.

This clonotype showed up many times. The chain employs TRBV20-1 and TRBJ1-3, with no clear D. The ends were cut back, 0 bases at V and 0 bases at J, with 15 bases in the middle. The germline gives CDR1 DFQATT, CDR2 SNEGSKA (reference sequence). CDR3 length: 17 amino acids. The CDR3: CSARDNGGGFSGNTIYF. In nucleotides, the CDR3 is TGCAGTGCTAGAGATAATGGAGGTGGTTTCTCTGGAAACACCATATATTTT.

This clonotype was detected ten times or more. The CDR3 spells CASSFGFDGYTF. In nucleotides, the CDR3 is TGTGCCAGCAGCTTCGGATTCGATGGCTACACCTTC. The gene calls are TRBV7-2 and TRBJ1-2; unclear D gene. V lost 3 bases and J lost 6, with 8 bases in between. The V gene's germline CDR1 is SGHTA and CDR2 FQGNSA. CDR3 size: 12 residues.

The chain recombines TRBV20-1 with TRBJ2-7; D uncertain. The CDR3 runs 13 residues. Deletions cut 1 base from V and 5 bases from J, with 12 bases between. Germline CDR1 and CDR2: DFQATT and SNEGSKA (reference sequence). The CDR3 coding sequence is TGCAGTGCTAGAGTAGCCGGGTATCACGAGCAGTACTTC. It codes for CSARVAGYHEQYF.